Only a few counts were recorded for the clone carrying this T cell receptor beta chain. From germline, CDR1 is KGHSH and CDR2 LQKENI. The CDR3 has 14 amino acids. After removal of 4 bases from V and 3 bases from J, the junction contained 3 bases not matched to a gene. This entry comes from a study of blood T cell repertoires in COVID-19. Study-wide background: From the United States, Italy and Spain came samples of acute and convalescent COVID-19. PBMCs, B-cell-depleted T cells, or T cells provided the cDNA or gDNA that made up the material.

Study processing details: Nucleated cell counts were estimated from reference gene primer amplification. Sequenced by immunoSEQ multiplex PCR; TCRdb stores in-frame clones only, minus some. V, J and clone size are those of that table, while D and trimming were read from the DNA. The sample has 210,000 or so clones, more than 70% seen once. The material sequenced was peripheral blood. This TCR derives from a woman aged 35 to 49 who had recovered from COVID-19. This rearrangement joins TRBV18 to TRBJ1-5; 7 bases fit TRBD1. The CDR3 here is CASSQGALNQPQHF. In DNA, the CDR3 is TGTGCCAGCTCACAGGGGGCCCTCAATCAGCCCCAGCATTTT.